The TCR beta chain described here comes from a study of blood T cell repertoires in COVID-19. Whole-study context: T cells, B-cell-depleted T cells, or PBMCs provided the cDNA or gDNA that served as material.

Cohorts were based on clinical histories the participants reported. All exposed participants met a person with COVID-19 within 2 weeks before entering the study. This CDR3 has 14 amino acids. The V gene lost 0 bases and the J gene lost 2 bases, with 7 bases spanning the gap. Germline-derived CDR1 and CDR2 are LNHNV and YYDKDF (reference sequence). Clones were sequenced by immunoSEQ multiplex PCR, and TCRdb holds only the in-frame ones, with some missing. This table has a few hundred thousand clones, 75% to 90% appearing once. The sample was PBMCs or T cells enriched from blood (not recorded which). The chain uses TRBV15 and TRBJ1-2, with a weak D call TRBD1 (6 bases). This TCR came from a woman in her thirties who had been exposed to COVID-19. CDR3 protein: CATSRDQGNYGYTF. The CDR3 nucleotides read TGTGCCACCAGCAGAGATCAGGGGAACTATGGCTACACCTTC.